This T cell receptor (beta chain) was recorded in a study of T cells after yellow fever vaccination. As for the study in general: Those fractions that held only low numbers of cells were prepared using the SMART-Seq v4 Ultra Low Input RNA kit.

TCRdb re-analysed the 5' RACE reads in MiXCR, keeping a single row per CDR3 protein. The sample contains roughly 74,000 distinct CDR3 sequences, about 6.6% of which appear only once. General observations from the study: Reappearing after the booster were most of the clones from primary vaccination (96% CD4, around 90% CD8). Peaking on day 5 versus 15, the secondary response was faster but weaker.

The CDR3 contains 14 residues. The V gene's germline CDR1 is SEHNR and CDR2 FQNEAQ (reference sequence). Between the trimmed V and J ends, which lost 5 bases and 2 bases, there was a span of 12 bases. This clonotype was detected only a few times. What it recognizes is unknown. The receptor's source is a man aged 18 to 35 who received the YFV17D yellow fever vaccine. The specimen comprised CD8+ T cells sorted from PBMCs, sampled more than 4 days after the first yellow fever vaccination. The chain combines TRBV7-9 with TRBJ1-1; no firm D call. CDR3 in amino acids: CASSLSGDNTEAFF. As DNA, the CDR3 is TGTGCCAGCAGCCTCTCCGGAGACAACACTGAAGCTTTCTTT.